This TCR beta chain was captured in a study of tumor-infiltrating lymphocytes in primary liver carcinoma. In the study overall: Productive TCRbeta read counts per sample ran from roughly 3.5 to 7 million and were similar across tissue types.

Study-wide points: Merely some 8-25% of top clones spanned all five tumor regions.

Without any cell sorting, roughly 20-32 mg of bulk tissue yielded co-extracted RNA and DNA. A note on this clonotype: Antigen specificity is unknown. An end of the junction differs from the germline gene, which may be a read error.

Germline V CDR1 and CDR2: SQVTM, ANQGSEA. This CDR3 contains 11 residues. A primer in the constant region served to generate TCR beta cDNA from roughly 520 ng of total RNA. ARM-PCR, slightly modified, supplied the TCR beta libraries through three nested multiplex PCR rounds. Investigators reported that the first two PCR rounds, at 10 cycles each, used TRBV1-TRBV30 forward primers with a C-beta reverse primer. TCRdb processed the multiplex PCR reads anew with MiXCR; each CDR3 protein has one entry. The sample yields approximately 100,000 distinct CDR3 sequences, 65% to 75% seen once. This chain uses TRBV29-1 with TRBJ2-3, with D hard to call. The specimen was liver tumor tissue from sampling region 2. As for subset: tumor region T2, inferior pole. This clonotype was sampled from a woman aged 55-75 years with primary liver carcinoma and hepatitis B virus infection. The CDR3 sequence is CSVSLTDTQYF. The CDR3 DNA is TGCAGCGTTTCCCTCACGGATACACAGTATTTT.